Presented here are 23 T cell receptor beta chains from one specimen sequenced in a study of cytomegalovirus exposure and HLA in healthy donors. The primer mix had 60 Vbeta and 13 Jbeta primers. Some clones are missing from TCRdb's copy, which holds only in-frame ones; the method was immunoSEQ multiplex PCR. In all, the sample yields tens of thousands of clones. The specimen sequenced was PBMCs. The receptors here all came from a middle-aged woman in good health and CMV-seronegative.

The chain joins TRBV11-2 to TRBJ1-2; the match to TRBD1 covers 7 bases. Trimming at V came to 4 bases and at J to 2 bases, leaving 1 base not matched to a gene. The CDR3 runs 13 residues. The germline V gene encodes CDR1 SGHAT and CDR2 FQNNGV. CDR3 nucleotides: TGTGCCAGCAGCTCGACAGGGAACTATGGCTACACCTTC. Translating it yields CASSSTGNYGYTF.

This chain links TRBV19 with TRBJ1-2; 12 bases match TRBD1. The germline CDR1 and CDR2 sequences are LNHDA and SQIVND (reference sequence). Germline trimming cut 9 bases from V and 7 bases from J; bases unmatched to any gene: 6. The CDR3 contains 13 residues. The CDR3 DNA follows: TGTGCCAGCCACCCGGGACAGGGGGCTGGCTACACCTTC. This gives the protein CASHPGQGAGYTF.

This chain uses TRBV5-1 with TRBJ2-1; TRBD1 matches 11 bases. Germline V gives CDR1 SGHRS, CDR2 YFSETQ. This CDR3 is built from 16 residues. V trimming: 4 bases; J trimming: 9 bases; junction bases outside the gene matches: 12. The CDR3 coding sequence is TGCGCCAGCAGCCAATTCCCGGGACAGGGGGGGACTGAGCAGTTCTTC. It yields the protein CASSQFPGQGGTEQFF.

The V call is TRBV9, the J call TRBJ1-3; D is unresolved. The CDR3 sequence is 15 residues long. V lost 0 bases and J lost 0, with 7 bases in between. Germline loops: CDR1 SGDLS, CDR2 YYNGEE. CDR3 sequence: CASSVAIASGNTIYF. Here the CDR3 DNA reads TGTGCCAGCAGCGTAGCTATCGCCTCTGGAAACACCATATATTTT.

This chain uses TRBV5-1 with TRBJ2-2, with D possibly TRBD1 on 6 matching bases. V was pared by 5 bases and J by 0 bases, with 8 bases between. CDR1 is SGHRS, CDR2 YFSETQ, per germline. The CDR3 is 14 amino acids. The CDR3 loop reads CASRDSTNTGELFF. The DNA of the CDR3 is TGCGCCAGCAGGGACAGCACGAACACCGGGGAGCTGTTTTTT.

This sequence joins TRBV19 and TRBJ1-1; possible D gene TRBD1, 5 bases. Looked up from germline, CDR1 is LNHDA and CDR2 is SQIVND (reference sequence). The V gene lost 7 bases and the J gene lost 0 bases, with 24 bases spanning the gap. The length of the CDR3 is 18 residues. As DNA, the CDR3 is TGTGCCAGTACCAAAAGGGGACTACAGATATTCGTGAACACTGAAGCTTTCTTT. It yields the protein CASTKRGLQIFVNTEAFF.

As regards this clone: This sample also contains other DNA sequences that code for the same CDR3. The chain links TRBV6-1 to TRBJ1-4, with 9 bases that match TRBD1. CDR3 length: 16 residues. Per the germline V gene, CDR1 is MNHNS and CDR2 is SASEGT. The V gene end was trimmed by 0 bases and the J gene end by 5 bases; junction bases not matched to a gene: 4. The CDR3 here is CASSEAWGQGNEKLFF. CDR3 DNA sequence: TGTGCCAGCAGTGAAGCTTGGGGACAGGGCAATGAAAAACTGTTTTTT.

The CDR3 reads CASSVEPAGSTEQFF. The CDR3 DNA sequence: TGTGCCAGCAGCGTAGAACCCGCAGGGTCCACTGAGCAGTTCTTC. The J gene is TRBJ2-1, the V gene TRBV9, with a weak D call TRBD1 (5 bases). Germline V gene sequence: CDR1 SGDLS, CDR2 YYNGEE. The germline V and J ends were trimmed by 0 bases and 9 bases, with 16 bases remaining between them. The CDR3 is made up of 15 amino acids.

V usage is TRBV27 and J usage is TRBJ1-2; 8 nucleotides line up with TRBD1. This CDR3 spans 15 amino acids. Germline V gene sequence: CDR1 MNHEY, CDR2 SMNVEV (reference sequence). The junction had 6 bases not matched to a gene; V was cut back by 0 bases and J by 6 bases. CDR3 nucleotide sequence: TGTGCCAGCAGTTTATCTCCGTCACAGGGGGATGGCTACACCTTC. As protein: CASSLSPSQGDGYTF.

The chain employs TRBV6-5 and TRBJ2-7, with 12 bases identical to TRBD2. Per the germline V gene, CDR1 is MNHEY and CDR2 is SVGAGI. The CDR3 is 15 amino acids. The J segment lost 7 bases and the V segment lost 0 bases, leaving 4 bases of the junction unmatched. The CDR3 is CASSYSGLAGNEQYF. As DNA, the CDR3 is TGTGCCAGCAGTTACTCAGGACTAGCGGGAAATGAGCAGTACTTC.

This chain links TRBV6-1 with TRBJ2-5; D unclear. V lost 4 bases, J lost 0 bases, and 9 bases lay in between. From germline, CDR1 is MNHNS and CDR2 SASEGT. The CDR3 is 14 residues long. CDR3 in DNA: TGTGCCAGCAGTGTTTTACAGAACCAAGAGACCCAGTACTTC. It specifies CASSVLQNQETQYF.

The rearrangement links TRBV6-1 to TRBJ2-6; D not certain. Between the trimmed V and J ends, which lost 3 bases and 2 bases, there was a span of 5 bases. The length of the CDR3 is 14 residues. From germline, CDR1 is MNHNS and CDR2 SASEGT. The CDR3 coding sequence is TGTGCCAGCAGTGACCTAACTGGGGCCAACGTCCTGACTTTC. Protein product: CASSDLTGANVLTF.

In DNA, the CDR3 is TGTGCCAGTACCCCACTAGCGGGAGCCGCAGATACGCAGTATTTT. Translating gives CASTPLAGAADTQYF. The gene calls are TRBV19 and TRBJ2-3; 11 nucleotides match TRBD2. Germline CDR1 reads LNHDA; CDR2 reads SQIVND (reference sequence). The CDR3 has 15 residues. V lost 7 bases, J lost 4 bases, and 7 bases stayed unmatched.

V and J are TRBV10-3 and TRBJ1-2; the D gene is possibly TRBD1 (5 bases). V lost 2 bases to trimming and J lost 4 bases, with 20 bases between them. Germline assignment: CDR1 ENHRY and CDR2 SYGVKD. This CDR3 comprises 17 residues. The CDR3 reads CAISERSLGGEGYGYTF. The CDR3 nucleotides are TGTGCCATCAGTGAGCGCTCTCTCGGGGGGGAAGGCTATGGCTACACCTTC.

V and J are TRBV2 and TRBJ1-5; weak D call: TRBD1 (6 bases). The CDR3 length is 18 residues. V was cut by 8 bases and J by 4 bases, with 27 bases left in between. The germline V gene has CDR1 SNHLY and CDR2 FYNNEI. CDR3 coding DNA: TGTGCCAGCGGAAGGGGGGGCCTTCTCCCCCGGCGGAATCAGCCCCAGCATTTT. Its protein product is CASGRGGLLPRRNQPQHF.

This chain uses TRBV19 with TRBJ1-3; D not certain. Germline values: CDR1 LNHDA, CDR2 SQIVND (reference sequence). There are 16 residues in the CDR3. The V end lost 3 bases, the J end lost 0 bases, and 12 bases lay between the germline ends. In DNA, the CDR3 is TGTGCCAGTAGTATCTCGCAGGCGATCTCTGGAAACACCATATATTTT. Its protein product is CASSISQAISGNTIYF. The full variable domain, rest sourced from reference TRBV19 and TRBJ1-3, is DGGITQSPKYLFRKEGQNVTLSCEQNLNHDAMYWYRQDPGQGLRLIYYSQIVNDFQKGDIAEGYSVSREKKESFPLTVTSAQKNPTAFYLCASSISQAISGNTIYFGEGSWLTVV.

The chain combines TRBV7-2 with TRBJ2-7; 9 bases fit TRBD2. This CDR3 has 15 amino acids. Germline CDR1 is SGHTA and CDR2 is FQGNSA. V dropped 1 base and J dropped 4; count of bases not matched to a gene: 5. CDR3 in amino acids: CASSLEGGGAYEQYF. The CDR3 DNA sequence: TGTGCCAGCAGCTTAGAAGGCGGGGGGGCTTACGAGCAGTACTTC.

This chain uses TRBV4-1 with TRBJ2-3; TRBD2 matches 13 bases. Per germline, CDR1 MGHRA and CDR2 YSYEKL. J lost 3 bases, V lost 3 bases, and 3 bases had no gene match. The CDR3 totals 16 residues. The DNA for the CDR3 is TGCGCCAGCAGCCACGGGACTAGCGGGGATACAGATACGCAGTATTTT. This codes for CASSHGTSGDTDTQYF.

The chain uses TRBV30 and TRBJ2-2; D perhaps matches TRBD2 (5 bases). The CDR3 length is 14 residues. Trimming removed 1 base from V and 7 bases from J, with 13 bases in between. The germline V gene encodes CDR1 GTSNPN and CDR2 SVGIG (reference sequence). CDR3 region: CAWSASHSGGELFF. The CDR3 DNA follows: TGTGCCTGGAGTGCTAGCCACTCGGGCGGGGAGCTGTTTTTT.

The gene calls are TRBV1 and TRBJ1-2; whether TRBD1, the table's D call, matches the DNA was not checked. TRBV1 is listed as a pseudogene. There are 19 residues in the CDR3. The DNA for the CDR3 is TGCACCAGCAGCGTCCCCGGCCCCCTCCGGGACAGGGAACTCTATGGCTACACCTTC. Translating gives CTSSVPGPLRDRELYGYTF.

The V call is TRBV7-9, the J call TRBJ1-1; a weak D match, TRBD1 (6 bases). Germline V CDR1 and CDR2: SEHNR, FQNEAQ (reference sequence). V was clipped by 7 bases and J by 2 bases, with 17 bases between them. This CDR3 contains 15 residues. The CDR3 spells CASNKGGGANTEAFF. For the CDR3, the DNA is TGTGCCAGCAACAAGGGCGGGGGGGCCAACACTGAAGCTTTCTTT.

V is TRBV7-3 and J is TRBJ2-3; 8 nucleotides agree with TRBD2. V lost 5 bases, J lost 4 bases, and 11 bases stayed unmatched. The CDR3 is 16 amino acids. Germline CDR1 reads SGHTA; CDR2 reads FQGTGA. In DNA form, the CDR3 reads TGTGCCAGCAGCATCACCCCGGGCGGGGGGTCAGATACGCAGTATTTT. This gives the protein CASSITPGGGSDTQYF.

Concerning this clone itself: A read error may account for a junction end that differs from germline. This chain connects TRBV18 to TRBJ2-5; TRBD1 agrees at 7 bases. The CDR3 totals 14 residues. CDR1 and CDR2 (germline): KGHSH, LQKENI. This CDR3 reads CASSPGTAQGTQYF. In nucleotides, the CDR3 is TGTGCCAGCTCACCAGGGACAGCTCAAGGGACCCAGTACTTC.